Listed below are T cell receptor beta chains from one sample, sequenced in a study of lymphopenia after photon versus proton radiotherapy. The protocol was immunoSEQ multiplex PCR, while the TCRdb copy is restricted to in-frame clones and leaves out a portion. The table includes 50,000 to 60,000 clones, roughly 90% detected once. The starting material was peripheral blood, obtained from a patient treated with photon-based radiotherapy. These receptors originate from a woman aged 40 to 49 with cholangiocarcinoma. Both conserved end residues are part of each CDR3. Each record gives: CDR3 DNA, CDR3 protein, J gene, V gene, D gene, clone size. D genes are given only for firm matches. Some rows mark clone size as missing; the rest say once, few, many or name a class of expanded clone.

TGTGCCAGCAGCTTAGTAGGTAGTGGCAATCAGCCCCAGCATTTT CASSLVGSGNQPQHF TRBJ1-5 TRBV7-2 NA NA
TGTGCCAGCAGTTACTTGTTGGGACAGGGGGATTCACCCCTCCACTTT CASSYLLGQGDSPLHF TRBJ1-6 TRBV6-6 TRBD1 NA
TGTGCCAGCAGCGTAGCCGACGGTGGAAACACCATATATTTT CASSVADGGNTIYF TRBJ1-3 TRBV9 NA NA
TGTGCCAGCAGCCCCGGACAGGCAACTGAAGCTTTCTTT CASSPGQATEAFF TRBJ1-1 TRBV2 TRBD1 NA
TGTGCCAGCAGCTTATCAGGGACGGGAGTGTCCCAGTACTTC CASSLSGTGVSQYF TRBJ2-5 TRBV7-9 NA NA
TGTGCCAGCAGGGGGACCGGTGGTAATTCACCCCTCCACTTT CASRGTGGNSPLHF TRBJ1-6 TRBV7-2 NA NA
TGCGCCAGCAGCTCCCCCCAGGGGGCTGGTGAAAAACTGTTTTTT CASSSPQGAGEKLFF TRBJ1-4 TRBV5-1 TRBD1 NA
TGCAGTGCTCGCGGGCCAGCCGGGGCTTTCTTT CSARGPAGAFF TRBJ1-1 TRBV20-1 NA NA
TGCGCCAGCACTGAGGACAGAGGAGGGGCCAGAAGGCTGGCTGGAAACACCATATATTTT CASTEDRGGARRLAGNTIYF TRBJ1-3 TRBV4-1 NA NA
TGTGCCATCAGTGAGGACGGCCTGTCTAGCAATCAGCCCCAGCATTTT CAISEDGLSSNQPQHF TRBJ1-5 TRBV10-3 NA NA
TGTGCCAGCAGCGTAGCAGGAATGGATGGCTACACCTTC CASSVAGMDGYTF TRBJ1-2 TRBV9 NA NA
TGTGCCAGCAGTGGGACTAGCGGGGGGGCGGTCACAGATACGCAGTATTTT CASSGTSGGAVTDTQYF TRBJ2-3 TRBV2 TRBD2 NA
TGTGCCAGCAGCCGAGCGGGGTCTACAGATACGCAGTATTTT CASSRAGSTDTQYF TRBJ2-3 TRBV6-5 TRBD2 NA
TGTGCCAGTAGTCTCCGGAACTATGGCTACACCTTC CASSLRNYGYTF TRBJ1-2 TRBV19 NA NA
TGCGCCAGCACAGGAGCATCCGAAGCTTTCTTT CASTGASEAFF TRBJ1-1 TRBV10-2 NA NA
TGCAGCGTTGCTTTGGCGCTCGGGGAGCTGTTTTTT CSVALALGELFF TRBJ2-2 TRBV29-1 NA NA
TGTGCCAGCAGCTTAGCGCGGCAGGGGGCAGGAGGCTACACCTTC CASSLARQGAGGYTF TRBJ1-2 TRBV7-8 TRBD1 NA
TGTGCCAGCAGAGGACGGGGAGATGGGGAGCTGTTTTTT CASRGRGDGELFF TRBJ2-2 TRBV6-1 NA NA
TGTGCCAGCAGCTTACAGGGGGACTATGGCTACACCTTC CASSLQGDYGYTF TRBJ1-2 TRBV9 TRBD1 NA
TGTGCCAGCTCGGGAGAGCGGCGGATGAACACTGAAGCTTTCTTT CASSGERRMNTEAFF TRBJ1-1 TRBV6-5 NA NA
TGTGCCTGGAGTTCAGGGGGGAGCACTGAAGCTTTCTTT CAWSSGGSTEAFF TRBJ1-1 TRBV30 TRBD1 once
TGTGCCAGTAGTATCCCCCCAGGGGAGGGCACCGGGGAGCTGTTTTTT CASSIPPGEGTGELFF TRBJ2-2 TRBV19 NA NA
TGTGCCAGCAGTTTCCCACAGGGGGCGGGAACTGAAGCTTTCTTT CASSFPQGAGTEAFF TRBJ1-1 TRBV28 TRBD1 NA
TGCAGCGTTGGTAGGGGGAAGGGCTCTGAAGCTTTCTTT CSVGRGKGSEAFF TRBJ1-1 TRBV29-1 NA NA
TGCGCCAGCAGCCTACCGTCGGGCAATGAGCAGTTCTTC CASSLPSGNEQFF TRBJ2-1 TRBV4-3 NA NA
TGTGCCAGGCCCGCTGGGGAGTCCTACGAGCAGTACTTC CARPAGESYEQYF TRBJ2-7 TRBV27 NA NA